This entry lists 24 T cell receptor beta chains sequenced from one sample in a study of OX40 agonist ivuxolimab in advanced cancers. Assay: immunoSEQ multiplex PCR; the TCRdb copy retains only in-frame clones and omits some. The repertoire holds 90,000 to 100,000 clones, with 75% to 95% as singletons. The material sequenced was CD4+ or CD8+ T cells sorted from blood, taken in a trial of the OX40 agonist ivuxolimab. The receptors originated from an adult with an advanced solid tumor such as melanoma, head and neck, liver or kidney cancer.

About this clone: This sample also contains other DNA sequences that code for the same CDR3. The chain combines TRBV30 with TRBJ1-2; perhaps TRBD1 as D (6 bases). The V end lost 3 bases, the J end lost 13 bases, and 18 bases lay between the germline ends. There are 12 residues in the CDR3. CDR1 is GTSNPN, CDR2 SVGIG, per germline (reference sequence). The chain's CDR3 is CAWSRGAGGLTF. Here the CDR3 DNA reads TGTGCCTGGAGCAGAGGGGCTGGGGGGCTCACCTTC.

The chain combines TRBV29-1 with TRBJ2-3; perhaps TRBD2 as D (6 bases). Trimming took 4 bases from V and 2 from J, leaving 10 bases between them. The CDR3 covers 13 residues. CDR1 is SQVTM and CDR2 is ANQGSEA in the germline V gene. The CDR3 DNA reads as TGCAGCGTTGCACGGGACTCCACAGATACGCAGTATTTT. Protein sequence: CSVARDSTDTQYF.

The chain employs TRBV5-1 and TRBJ2-7; TRBD2 matches at 8 bases. V was pared by 2 bases and J by 7 bases, with 8 bases of the junction left unmatched. The germline gives CDR1 SGHRS, CDR2 YFSETQ. This CDR3 has 14 residues. CDR3 protein: CASSFGAGVGEQYF. The CDR3, as DNA: TGCGCCAGCAGCTTTGGAGCGGGAGTTGGTGAGCAGTACTTC.

The gene calls are TRBV28 and TRBJ2-7; unclear D gene. CDR1 is MDHEN, CDR2 SYDVKM, per germline. The V end lost 1 base, the J end lost 6 bases, and 10 bases lay between the germline ends. The CDR3 runs 13 residues. The CDR3 DNA reads as TGTGCCAGCAGTTTATTGGACCCCCGCGAGCAGTACTTC. It specifies CASSLLDPREQYF. The full variable domain, in which reference TRBV28 and TRBJ2-7 provide the parts outside the CDR3, is DVKVTQSSRYLVKRTGEKVFLECVQDMDHENMFWYRQDPGLGLRLIYFSYDVKMKEKGDIPEGYSVSREKKERFSLILESASTNQTSMYLCASSLLDPREQYFGPGTRLTVT.

The chain carries TRBV30 and TRBJ2-1; 9 positions agree with TRBD2. The germline V gene encodes CDR1 GTSNPN and CDR2 SVGIG (reference sequence). V dropped 3 bases and J dropped 1; count of bases not matched to a gene: 7. There are 16 residues in the CDR3. The CDR3 region is CAWSGGLALSYNEQFF. The CDR3 DNA is TGTGCCTGGAGCGGGGGACTAGCCCTATCCTACAATGAGCAGTTCTTC.

The V call is TRBV4-1, the J call TRBJ1-1, with TRBD1 identical over 7 bases. With 0 bases clipped from V and 5 bases from J, the junction kept 9 bases outside the gene matches. Germline V CDR1 and CDR2: MGHRA, YSYEKL. The CDR3 covers 16 residues. This CDR3 is CASSQDGAGGSTEAFF. The CDR3 nucleotides are TGCGCCAGCAGCCAAGATGGGGCAGGGGGGTCGACTGAAGCTTTCTTT.

The table lists this clone with a count of one. This chain links TRBV7-2 with TRBJ2-1; TRBD2 is a possible D gene (6 bases). The CDR3 loop spans 12 amino acids. CDR1 SGHTA and CDR2 FQGNSA come from the germline V gene. Trimming removed 2 bases at V and 7 bases at J, with 6 bases between. The CDR3 loop reads CASSLRGNEQFF. CDR3 coding DNA: TGTGCCAGCAGCTTACGGGGGAATGAGCAGTTCTTC.

The chain is built from TRBV4-1 and TRBJ2-5, with 11 nucleotides matching TRBD2. This CDR3 has 15 residues. CDR1 is MGHRA, CDR2 YSYEKL, per germline. Unmatched junction bases numbered 3, after V lost 3 bases and J lost 3 bases. The CDR3 DNA reads TGCGCCAGCAGCCAGATGGGACTAGCGGAAGAGACCCAGTACTTC. It encodes CASSQMGLAEETQYF.

This chain links TRBV11-3 with TRBJ1-1; D is unclear. The CDR3 runs 14 residues. Deletions cut 0 bases from V and 4 bases from J, with 9 bases between. Germline V gene data show CDR1 as SGHNT and CDR2 as YENEEA. CDR3 in DNA: TGTGCCAGCAGCTTAGAGTGGGGAGCCACTGAAGCTTTCTTT. Encoded protein: CASSLEWGATEAFF.

The rearrangement uses TRBV5-4 and TRBJ1-5, with 8 nucleotides matching TRBD1. V was clipped by 4 bases and J by 10 bases; unmatched bases: 13. The CDR3 contains 15 residues. Germline CDR1 is SGHNT and CDR2 is YYREEE (reference sequence). The CDR3 region is CASSIQGQEGRPQHF. The CDR3 nucleotides are TGTGCCAGCAGCATTCAGGGACAGGAAGGACGACCCCAGCATTTT.

CDR3 nucleotides: TGTGCCAGCAGCATCACTGGAACCTACGAGCAGTACTTC. Protein: CASSITGTYEQYF. V and J are TRBV7-8 and TRBJ2-7; D is uncertain. V dropped 5 bases and J dropped 2 bases, with 10 bases sitting between them. The germline CDR1 and CDR2 sequences are SGHVS and FQNEAQ. The CDR3 covers 13 residues.

The chain couples TRBV27 to TRBJ2-7, with 11 positions matching TRBD2. In germline, CDR1 is MNHEY, CDR2 SMNVEV (reference sequence). This CDR3 comprises 15 residues. Trimming removed 6 bases from V and 3 bases from J; junction bases left unmatched: 7. This CDR3 reads CASRMLAGGVYEQYF. CDR3 sequence (DNA): TGTGCCAGCAGGATGCTAGCGGGAGGAGTCTACGAGCAGTACTTC.

This sequence joins TRBV5-6 and TRBJ2-7; possibly TRBD1 for D (6 bases). Deletions cut 4 bases from V and 0 bases from J, with 14 bases between. The CDR3 has 15 residues. Germline V gene sequence: CDR1 SGHDT, CDR2 YYEEEE. CDR3 DNA: TGTGCCAGCAGCACACGATACAGGGACTCCTACGAGCAGTACTTC. Residues: CASSTRYRDSYEQYF.

The chain employs TRBV2 and TRBJ1-4; 8 nucleotides match TRBD1. V dropped 6 bases and J dropped 7; count of bases not matched to a gene: 7. CDR3 length: 14 amino acids. The germline V gene has CDR1 SNHLY and CDR2 FYNNEI. The CDR3, as DNA: TGTGCCAGCAGCAGGGGGCGCGTAGGTGAAAAACTGTTTTTT. Amino acid sequence: CASSRGRVGEKLFF.

This rearrangement joins TRBV4-1 to TRBJ2-4; TRBD2 might be the D (6 bases). The CDR3 extends over 17 amino acids. Germline CDR1 and CDR2: MGHRA and YSYEKL. Trimming took 2 bases from V and 6 from J, leaving 20 bases between them. The CDR3 DNA follows: TGCGCCAGCAGCCAACATGCTTCGAGCCCGGGAGTAAACATTCAGTACTTC. Residues: CASSQHASSPGVNIQYF.

The chain joins TRBV4-2 to TRBJ2-2; 9 bases are a match to TRBD1. Unmatched junction bases numbered 8, after V lost 4 bases and J lost 5 bases. Germline V gives CDR1 LGHNA, CDR2 YNFKEQ. The CDR3 sequence is 16 residues long. CDR3 sequence reads: CASSLRQGGETGELFF. The CDR3 bases are TGTGCCAGCAGCCTCAGACAGGGGGGAGAGACCGGGGAGCTGTTTTTT.

This clone was found once. J is TRBJ2-1 and V is TRBV7-9; D is undetermined. Per germline, CDR1 SEHNR and CDR2 FQNEAQ (reference sequence). CDR3 length: 15 amino acids. Trimming took 4 bases from V and 0 from J, leaving 10 bases between them. The CDR3 loop reads CASSSELSSYNEQFF. CDR3 bases: TGTGCCAGCAGCTCTGAACTGAGCTCCTACAATGAGCAGTTCTTC.

This sequence joins TRBV29-1 and TRBJ1-2; TRBD1 matches 7 bases. CDR1 is SQVTM, CDR2 ANQGSEA, per germline. The ends lost 1 base at V and 7 bases at J; junction bases unmatched: 12. This CDR3 is 15 amino acids long. The CDR3 DNA is TGCAGCGTTGAAGGATCAAAGGGGGCGCCTTTTGGCTACACCTTC. Its translation: CSVEGSKGAPFGYTF.

CDR3 loop: CASSQDLSSSDGYTF. The CDR3 DNA follows: TGCGCCAGCAGCCAAGATCTCTCCTCCTCTGATGGCTACACCTTC. This rearrangement joins TRBV4-1 to TRBJ1-2; D is unclear. The CDR3 is 15 amino acids. The germline CDR1 and CDR2 sequences are MGHRA and YSYEKL. Trimming pared 0 bases from V and 6 bases from J, leaving 14 bases between.

This chain uses TRBV28 with TRBJ2-7; 10 bases match TRBD2. J gave up 6 bases and V 6 bases, and 11 bases lay outside the gene matches. The CDR3 loop spans 15 amino acids. CDR1 is MDHEN, CDR2 SYDVKM, per germline. As DNA, the CDR3 is TGTGCCAGCAGGGGTTCAGGGACTAGCGCCAGCGAGCAGTACTTC. Its translation is CASRGSGTSASEQYF.

This sequence joins TRBV19 and TRBJ2-3; D may correspond to TRBD1 or TRBD2 (5 bases each). From germline, CDR1 is LNHDA and CDR2 SQIVND (reference sequence). This CDR3 comprises 13 residues. V gave up 5 bases and J gave up 13 bases, with 19 bases separating them. CDR3 amino acids: CASSEGRGTDKYF. CDR3 nucleotides: TGTGCCAGTAGTGAGGGGAGAGGCACAGATAAGTATTTT.

This chain links TRBV10-3 with TRBJ1-2, with unresolved D. Trimming removed 2 bases from V and 8 bases from J, with 12 bases in between. The CDR3 runs 13 residues. Germline V CDR1 and CDR2: ENHRY, SYGVKD. The CDR3 protein is CAISERQQRGYTF. The CDR3 DNA is TGTGCCATCAGTGAGCGGCAACAACGGGGCTACACCTTC.

V usage is TRBV19 and J usage is TRBJ2-7, with 9 bases matching TRBD2. Losses at the gene ends were 1 base for V and 3 bases for J; bases not matched to a gene: 4. This CDR3 spans 15 amino acids. Germline lookup yields CDR1 LNHDA and CDR2 SQIVND (reference sequence). The CDR3 loop is CASSIAGGRVYEQYF. Written as DNA, the CDR3 is TGTGCCAGTAGTATAGCCGGCGGGAGGGTCTACGAGCAGTACTTC.

The chain links TRBV15 to TRBJ2-3, with a weak D call TRBD2 (5 bases). Germline-derived CDR1 and CDR2 are LNHNV and YYDKDF (reference sequence). CDR3 length: 12 amino acids. V lost 5 bases to trimming and J lost 5 bases, with 8 bases between them. CDR3 loop: CATSVRGDTQYF. The CDR3 coding sequence is TGTGCCACCAGCGTCCGGGGAGATACGCAGTATTTT. The entire variable domain, with the rest obtained from reference TRBV15 and TRBJ2-3, is as follows: DAMVIQNPRYQVTQFGKPVTLSCSQTLNHNVMYWYQQKSSQAPKLLFHYYDKDFNNEADTPDNFQSRRPNTSFCFLDIRSPGLGDTAMYLCATSVRGDTQYFGPGTRLTVL.